This is a list of T cell receptor beta chains from one sample in a study of blood T cell repertoires in COVID-19. The method was immunoSEQ multiplex PCR; TCRdb's version includes in-frame clones alone and lacks a portion of them. The profile shows approximately 340,000 clones, approximately 91% of them singletons. Sequences were obtained from PBMCs or T cells enriched from blood (not recorded which). The receptors stem from a woman aged 40-49 years who had been exposed to COVID-19. Both conserved end residues are part of each CDR3. Fields, in order: V gene, J gene, CDR3 protein.

TRBV6-1	TRBJ1-1	CASSEGGPGNTEAFF
TRBV24-1	TRBJ2-3	CATSDRSGGSMDTQYF
TRBV5-8	TRBJ1-5	CASSLISDRFSNQPQHF
TRBV19	TRBJ1-3	CASRKDSQGGNTIYF
TRBV29-1	TRBJ1-1	CSVDLSEAFF
TRBV6-5	TRBJ1-4	CASRRGTAKEKLFF
TRBV5-8	TRBJ1-2	CASSSTGAYGYTF
TRBV7-8	TRBJ1-1	CASSTSGPDRDTEAFF
TRBV4-3	TRBJ2-7	CASSQAEAYEQYF
TRBV5-5	TRBJ2-1	CASSSRGVREQFF
TRBV19	TRBJ1-1	CASFSGDRMNTEAFF
TRBV7-6	TRBJ1-2	CASSLGAQANYGYTF
TRBV10-2	TRBJ2-7	CASTNSNSGEQYF
TRBV25-1	TRBJ1-2	CASSDAGTGSYGYTF
TRBV7-2	TRBJ1-5	CASSLDAGGNQPQHF
TRBV6-4	TRBJ2-2	CASSVSGKETGELFF
TRBV19	TRBJ1-5	CASSIQGGDQPQHF
TRBV19	TRBJ2-1	CASSLIPGQGGWDEQFF
TRBV19	TRBJ1-2	CASSITGISNYGYTF
TRBV3-1/TRBV3-2	TRBJ2-7	CASSQGIRPGTSGRARIYEQYF
TRBV6-5	TRBJ1-1	CASRRGGEIEAFF
TRBV5-1	TRBJ2-3	CASSLVAGRTDTQYF
TRBV5-4	TRBJ1-2	CASSSGTGDGYTF
TRBV4-1	TRBJ2-3	CASSQLSRGGGTDTQYF
TRBV5-1	TRBJ2-5	CASGLKTGQREETQYF
TRBV29-1	TRBJ2-1	CSVERQGHYNEQFF
TRBV19	TRBJ2-2	CASTSGREANTGELFF
TRBV9	TRBJ2-1	CASSVGSEALEQFF
TRBV19	TRBJ1-5	CASRGRSSQPQHF
TRBV5-8	TRBJ1-4	CASSFDWGRGATNEKLFF
TRBV4-1	TRBJ1-3	CASSQARRGIMSSGNTIYF
TRBV3-1/TRBV3-2	TRBJ1-6	CASSQDRGTPLHF
TRBV27	TRBJ2-3	CASSFREATDTQYF
TRBV6-5	TRBJ2-7	CASNTKPTGSYEQYF
TRBV29-1	TRBJ2-1	CSGIGTVNEQFF
TRBV18	TRBJ1-1	CASSQGQRQLNTEAFF
TRBV29-1	TRBJ1-2	CSSLRGDGDYGYTF
TRBV10-3	TRBJ2-7	CAISALDRRSYEQYF
TRBV6-6	TRBJ1-5	CASSLGEQPQHF
TRBV19	TRBJ2-1	CASSTQGNSYNEQFF
TRBV9	TRBJ1-2	CASSGSTGGTYGYTF
TRBV5-1	TRBJ2-1	CASSLGLAGLNEQFF